Reported below is one TCR beta chain. This clonotype came up many times. Which antigen it targets is not known. The sample holds no much larger clone one base away, and base qualities are not on file. This specimen belongs to a study of regulatory T cells in long-lasting Graves disease listed by TCRdb under 2021. In terms of the full investigation: Patients with newly diagnosed Graves' disease had been on antithyroid drugs for under 3 months. Patients with persistent Graves' disease were compared with patients with newly diagnosed Graves' disease using TCR sequencing and RNA sequencing of peripheral blood. The study took place in China and was registered as a clinical trial. A total of 33 samples were covered by TCR sequencing, comprising some 13 persistent and some 20 newly diagnosed Graves' disease patients. The investigation overall reported the following: More public clonotypes were shared among persistent patients (roughly 2,900) than among newly diagnosed patients (under 1,000). Only peripheral blood was studied, because thyroid tissue, the primary lesion, was inaccessible. Persistent Graves' disease patients showed lower TCR Shannon entropy and fewer highly expanded clones than newly diagnosed patients, suggesting clonal expansion. Preferential use of TRBV28, TRBJ1-2 and TRBJ2-5 was observed in persistent disease, whereas TRBV20-1 and TRBJ2-1 were favored in newly diagnosed disease. The authors noted that the small sample size was a limitation that may lower accuracy. Sequencing and analysis were restricted to the TCR beta chain.

CDR1 is given as GTSNPN and CDR2 as SVGIG, both from the germline V gene (reference sequence). Taken from cysteine to phenylalanine, the CDR3 has 16 residues. The CDR3 DNA has 48 bases and is translated from base 1. The junction carries 13 bases between V and J, which are trimmed by 1 base and 1 base respectively. Libraries came from multiplex PCR. The reads were generated on an Illumina HiSeq 4000. CDR3 regions were amplified by Arm-PCR with iRepertoire HTBI primers to construct TCR beta libraries. PCR products were gel purified before sequencing. The authors processed their data as follows. Across samples, 62 TRBV and 13 to 15 TRBJ segments were identified and used for gene usage analysis of CDR3 amino acid clonotypes. COPE and FqMerger were used to merge filtered high-quality paired reads into contigs. BLAST was used to align contigs to IMGT TRBV, TRBD and TRBJ reference genes, and CDR3 was defined according to IMGT. Highly expanded clones were defined as clonotypes with a frequency above 0.1%. Shannon entropy was used to measure repertoire diversity, and the Gini coefficient was used to measure V-J evenness. Public clonotypes were defined as clonotypes shared by more than one individual. TCRdb reran the public reads through fastp at Q25 and MiXCR, keeping productive beta chains. Entries are consolidated by CDR3 protein sequence, retaining the most common genes and DNA. V and J calls and clone size were set by TCRdb, not the authors. This sample gives 530,000 or so distinct CDR3 sequences in total; about 15% of them show up just once. The top ten clonotypes cover approximately 12% of the sample.

The time point label on this specimen signifies: newly diagnosed GD, antithyroid drugs for less than 3 months. For both TCR sequencing and RNA sequencing, RNA was extracted from PBMCs in TRIzol. The diagnosis of Graves' disease was made according to American Thyroid Association guidelines. The patients came from an endocrinology department in Xi'an, China. From each patient, 7.5 to 9.5 milliliters of peripheral blood was collected into an EDTA anticoagulant tube. Ficoll Paque Plus density gradient separation was used to isolate PBMCs, and no further T cell sorting was done. An Agilent 2100 Bioanalyzer and agarose gel were used to check RNA quality, while a NanoDrop 2000 measured RNA concentration. This same sample was also part of a study on T cells in Graves' hyperthyroidism and ophthalmopathy. The second paper states: Stable Graves' hyperthyroidism was defined as no progression to ophthalmopathy during 18 months of follow-up. Hyperthyroidism patients were newly diagnosed, had a disease duration of under 2 months, and were aged 18 to 65 years. Any patient with an uncontrolled infection, another autoimmune disease, pregnancy or lactation was excluded. Diagnoses relied on clinical symptoms, serum thyroxine and TRAb, thyroid ultrasound and orbital computed tomography. The first round of RT-PCR for the TCR CDR3 was performed with the HTBI primer set and the Qiagen OneStep RT-PCR kit. Most expanded thyroid clonotypes (frequency above 0.001) were also detected in blood, a finding suggesting that blood repertoires may reflect thyroid immune responses. Ophthalmopathy was separated from stable hyperthyroidism by a 13 V-J signature model, with around 90% sensitivity and 81% to 83% specificity obtained in cross-validation and 80%/75% obtained in testing. In validation, the model predicted progression to ophthalmopathy a median of roughly 6.2 months before onset, with roughly 70% sensitivity and about 72% specificity. To identify TCR V-J signatures that set the groups apart, the researchers used a discovery cohort of 100 patients, made up of 40 to 45 with Graves' ophthalmopathy and 57 with stable Graves' hyperthyroidism. Whether ophthalmopathy could be predicted prospectively was tested in an independent validation cohort made up of 18 to 20 hyperthyroidism patients plus 17 patients who later progressed to ophthalmopathy. The 100 discovery patients were divided at random into training and test sets in a 7:3 ratio. Thyroid tissue and blood T-cell repertoires from roughly 6 Graves' hyperthyroidism patients were also compared in the study. Once sampling was done, hyperthyroidism patients were given methimazole at a starting dose of 30 mg daily, whereas ophthalmopathy patients were given high-dose intravenous methylprednisolone. A second multiplex PCR round built the libraries, followed by size selection and purification. The libraries were sequenced on an Illumina HiSeq2000 using paired-end 100 bp reads. Raw data were processed with SOAPnuke, discarding reads with adapters, uncalled bases, mean Phred below 15, or no exact constant-primer or identifier match. COPE v1.2.5 was used to merge high-quality paired reads, and clonotypes were defined as unique nucleotide sequences. MiTCR v1.1 was used to align the clonotypes against IMGT TRBV, TRBD and TRBJ reference segments. Analysis was restricted to V-J combinations with a frequency above 0.0001, which covered 99.2% of repertoires. The TCS score was defined as F50 (clonal expansion) divided by E x V (chaos), with BLOSUM62-based TCRdist calculated between CDR3 peptides within each V-J. Welch's t-statistics and random forest reduced some 510 V-J features to 13, which were used in a naive Bayes classifier (R e1071). No statistical method was used to set the sample size in advance, and investigators knew the group allocation. According to the paper, TCR Vbeta CDR3 sequencing was carried out on around 140 peripheral blood samples, which came from 40 to 45 ophthalmopathy, approximately 72 hyperthyroidism and approximately 17 progressor patients.

This clonotype was sampled from a man aged 18 to 35 with Graves disease. Donor details come from another sample of the same person, matched by shared clones. The specimen comprised peripheral blood mononuclear cells (PBMCs), sampled at new diagnosis, from a patient treated with antithyroid drugs. The chain joins TRBV30 to TRBJ1-4; the D segment cannot be called with confidence. The CDR3 region reads CAWSAQPLGTNEKLFF. DNA sequence: TGTGCCTGGAGTGCACAACCCCTGGGAACTAATGAAAAACTGTTTTTT. The reference TRBV30 and TRBJ1-4 proteins fill in what lies around the CDR3, so the full variable domain reads SQTIHQWPATLVQPVGSPLSLECTVEGTSNPNLYWYRQAAGRGLQLLFYSVGIGQISSEVPQNLSASRPQDRQFILSSKKLLLSDSGFYLCAWSAQPLGTNEKLFFGSGTQLSVL.